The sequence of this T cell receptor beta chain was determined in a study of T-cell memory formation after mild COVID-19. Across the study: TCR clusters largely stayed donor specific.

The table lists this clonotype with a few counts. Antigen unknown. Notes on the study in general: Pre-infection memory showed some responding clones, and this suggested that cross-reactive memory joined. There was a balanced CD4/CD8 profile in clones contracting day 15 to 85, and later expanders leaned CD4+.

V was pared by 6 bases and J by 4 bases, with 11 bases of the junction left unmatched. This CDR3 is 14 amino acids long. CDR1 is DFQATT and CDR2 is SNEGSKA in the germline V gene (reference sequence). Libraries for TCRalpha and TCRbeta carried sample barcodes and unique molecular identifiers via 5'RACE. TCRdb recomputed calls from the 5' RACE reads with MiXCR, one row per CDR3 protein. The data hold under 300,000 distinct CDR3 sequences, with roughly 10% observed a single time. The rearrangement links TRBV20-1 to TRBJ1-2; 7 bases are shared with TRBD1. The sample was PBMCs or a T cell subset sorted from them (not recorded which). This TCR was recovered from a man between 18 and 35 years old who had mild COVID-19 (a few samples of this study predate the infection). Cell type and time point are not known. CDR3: CSARDSQLSYGYTF. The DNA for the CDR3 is TGCAGTGCCAGGGACAGCCAACTATCCTATGGCTACACCTTC.